This T cell receptor (beta chain) was recorded in a study of graft-versus-host responses after intestinal transplantation. This table comes from immunoSEQ multiplex PCR, and its TCRdb copy is limited to in-frame clones, with some not included. The table lists approximately 88,000 clones, 90% of them singletons, with roughly 0.099% in the top ten. The CDR3 spans 18 residues. J lost 5 bases, V lost 3 bases, and 16 bases had no gene match. CDR1 is KGHSH and CDR2 is LQKENI in the germline V gene. Findings and limits, study-wide: Graft-donor T cell macrochimerism coincided with high graft-versus-host to host-versus-graft clonal ratios in allografts.

In regard to this clone: The target antigen is unknown.

The source was unstimulated CD4+ T cells sorted from spleen or lymph node cells, collected before intestinal transplant. The clonotype was recovered from a human donor who received an intestinal transplant. V is TRBV18 and J is TRBJ1-1; 9 positions agree with TRBD1. In DNA, the CDR3 is TGTGCCAGCTCACCCCAGAGAACAACGACGGGACAGGGAACTGAAGCTTTCTTT. Its protein product is CASSPQRTTTGQGTEAFF.